These 25 T cell receptor beta chains originate from one sample sequenced in a study of blood T cell repertoires in COVID-19. The assay was immunoSEQ multiplex PCR, and TCRdb's table has in-frame clones only and misses some. The sample lists tens of thousands of clones; nearly 90% were seen once. Sequencing was carried out using peripheral blood. All receptors come from a man aged 60 to 69 with acute or convalescent COVID-19.

This sequence joins TRBV6-1 and TRBJ2-2, with 9 bases identical to TRBD2. The CDR3 has 18 residues. V gave up 0 bases and J gave up 2 bases; unmatched junction bases: 7. CDR1 is MNHNS, CDR2 SASEGT, per germline. Here the CDR3 DNA reads TGTGCCAGCAGTGAAGCGGGTAGCGGGGGACTAAACACCGGGGAGCTGTTTTTT. Translating it yields CASSEAGSGGLNTGELFF.

The chain uses TRBV3-1 (or the pseudogene TRBV3-2) and TRBJ1-2; TRBD1 matches at 9 bases. This CDR3 is 15 amino acids long. Unmatched junction bases numbered 5, after V lost 1 base and J lost 5 bases. The germline CDR1 and CDR2 sequences are LGHDT and YNNKEL (reference sequence). CDR3 amino acids: CASSQVGQGMYGYTF. CDR3 DNA: TGTGCCAGCAGCCAAGTTGGACAGGGGATGTATGGCTACACCTTC.

In its sample, this clone was seen once. Distinct nucleotide sequences in the sample also encode this CDR3. J is TRBJ2-5 and V is TRBV9; 9 bases match TRBD2. V shed 1 base, J shed 2 bases, and the junction held 3 bases outside the gene matches. Germline values: CDR1 SGDLS, CDR2 YYNGEE. The CDR3 contains 15 residues. CDR3 sequence (DNA): TGTGCCAGCAGCGTAAGTAGCGGGGGTCAAGAGACCCAGTACTTC. As protein: CASSVSSGGQETQYF.

The chain combines TRBV5-8 with TRBJ1-1; TRBD1 is a possible D gene (6 bases). CDR1 and CDR2 (germline): SGHTS, YDEGEE. V dropped 0 bases and J dropped 0 bases, with 15 bases sitting between them. The CDR3 extends over 17 amino acids. The CDR3 region is CASSLDPGTLLNTEAFF. CDR3 nucleotides: TGTGCCAGCAGCTTGGATCCGGGGACACTTTTGAACACTGAAGCTTTCTTT. The full variable domain, in which reference TRBV5-8 and TRBJ1-1 provide the parts outside the CDR3, is EAGVTQSPTHLIKTRGQQATLRCSPISGHTSVYWYQQALGLGLQFLLWYDEGEERNRGNFPPRFSGRQFPNYSSELNVNALELEDSALYLCASSLDPGTLLNTEAFFGQGTRLTVV.

The rearrangement uses TRBV5-6 and TRBJ1-2; D is uncertain. Germline-derived CDR1 and CDR2 are SGHDT and YYEEEE. Trimming pared 2 bases from V and 0 bases from J, leaving 8 bases between. This CDR3 comprises 14 residues. CDR3 loop: CASSFAGANYGYTF. DNA of the CDR3: TGTGCCAGCAGCTTCGCCGGAGCTAACTATGGCTACACCTTC.

The chain links TRBV10-3 to TRBJ2-1; 8 bases fit TRBD2. The CDR3 loop spans 14 amino acids. With V trimmed by 3 bases and J by 7 bases, 5 bases remained unmatched. The germline V gene encodes CDR1 ENHRY and CDR2 SYGVKD. DNA for the CDR3: TGTGCCATCAGTGAACGGGGGGGTTCAAATGAGCAGTTCTTC. It encodes CAISERGGSNEQFF.

The CDR3 bases are TGTGCCTGGAGTGAGGGTCAGGGGAATCAGCCCCAGCATTTT. This encodes CAWSEGQGNQPQHF. V usage is TRBV30 and J usage is TRBJ1-5, with D possibly TRBD1 on 6 matching bases. There are 14 residues in the CDR3. Germline assignment: CDR1 GTSNPN and CDR2 SVGIG (reference sequence). The germline V and J ends were trimmed by 1 base and 4 bases, with 11 bases remaining between them.

The chain couples TRBV9 to TRBJ1-4; TRBD1 might be the D (6 bases). The germline CDR1 and CDR2 sequences are SGDLS and YYNGEE. The V end lost 3 bases, the J end lost 5 bases, and 11 bases lay between the germline ends. The CDR3 extends over 14 amino acids. This CDR3 is CASSDREKNEKLFF. Written as DNA, the CDR3 is TGTGCCAGCAGCGACAGGGAAAAAAATGAAAAACTGTTTTTT.

Only a few counts were recorded for this clone. The chain is built from TRBV28 and TRBJ1-1; perhaps TRBD1 as D (5 bases). CDR1 is MDHEN, CDR2 SYDVKM, per germline. The V and J ends lost 2 bases and 1 base respectively, with 11 bases between them. The CDR3 consists of 15 residues. CDR3 loop: CASSLVGTTNTEAFF. As DNA, the CDR3 is TGTGCCAGCAGTTTAGTTGGGACTACGAACACTGAAGCTTTCTTT.

The chain couples TRBV27 to TRBJ1-2, with TRBD1 identical over 7 bases. The CDR3 consists of 16 residues. V dropped 0 bases and J dropped 5; count of bases not matched to a gene: 9. In germline, CDR1 is MNHEY, CDR2 SMNVEV (reference sequence). This CDR3 reads CASSLSWDSRGYGYTF. CDR3 bases: TGTGCCAGCAGTTTATCGTGGGACAGCCGAGGTTATGGCTACACCTTC.

This clone was counted a single time. The CDR3 region is CASSKSTSGSSYNEQFF. In DNA, the CDR3 is TGTGCCAGTAGTAAATCAACTAGCGGGAGCTCCTACAATGAGCAGTTCTTC. The chain carries TRBV19 and TRBJ2-1; 11 positions agree with TRBD2. The CDR3 has 17 residues. With 4 bases clipped from V and 0 bases from J, the junction kept 5 bases outside the gene matches. CDR1 LNHDA and CDR2 SQIVND come from the germline V gene (reference sequence).

V and J are TRBV5-8 and TRBJ2-1, with TRBD1 matching 8 bases. The CDR3 totals 15 residues. The germline V gene encodes CDR1 SGHTS and CDR2 YDEGEE. Unmatched junction bases numbered 13, after V lost 4 bases and J lost 10 bases. The CDR3 spells CASSRTGSPEKEQFF. The CDR3 DNA sequence: TGTGCCAGCAGCCGGACAGGGTCTCCTGAAAAGGAGCAGTTCTTC.

This clone was found a few times. V usage is TRBV5-4 and J usage is TRBJ1-2, with 7 nucleotides matching TRBD1. V shed 4 bases, J shed 0 bases, and the junction held 9 bases outside the gene matches. The CDR3 runs to 16 residues. Germline CDR1 SGHNT, CDR2 YYREEE (reference sequence). The chain's CDR3 is CASSRDSGASNYGYTF. The CDR3 coding sequence is TGTGCCAGCAGCCGGGACAGTGGGGCATCTAACTATGGCTACACCTTC.

In its sample, this clone was seen once. V and J are TRBV5-6 and TRBJ2-7, with D perhaps matching TRBD2 (6 bases). This CDR3 spans 15 amino acids. The germline CDR1 and CDR2 sequences are SGHDT and YYEEEE. V lost 0 bases and J 6 bases, leaving 16 bases between the germline ends. CDR3 sequence reads: CASSLAGGGLGEQYF. The CDR3 region has the DNA TGTGCCAGCAGCTTGGCCGGAGGAGGGCTGGGCGAGCAGTACTTC.

This sequence joins TRBV6-1 and TRBJ2-5; D not resolved. The ends were cut back, 5 bases at V and 2 bases at J, with 6 bases in the middle. This CDR3 comprises 12 residues. Germline V CDR1 and CDR2: MNHNS, SASEGT. This CDR3 is CASSWSQETQYF. For the CDR3, the DNA is TGTGCCAGCAGTTGGAGTCAAGAGACCCAGTACTTC.

The chain recombines TRBV7-2 with TRBJ1-1; TRBD1 aligns across 8 bases. This CDR3 comprises 15 residues. Looked up from germline, CDR1 is SGHTA and CDR2 is FQGNSA. Trimming cost V 5 bases and J 4 bases; bases outside gene matches: 9. CDR3: CASSQNRGEGTEAFF. The CDR3 DNA reads as TGTGCCAGCAGCCAGAACAGGGGGGAAGGCACTGAAGCTTTCTTT.

J is TRBJ1-2 and V is TRBV29-1; TRBD1 might be the D (5 bases). Per germline, CDR1 SQVTM and CDR2 ANQGSEA. V gave up 0 bases and J gave up 4 bases, with 15 bases separating them. CDR3 length: 15 residues. The CDR3 DNA follows: TGCAGCGTTGAAGATCCCACGGGGACTTCCTATGGCTACACCTTC. Translating gives CSVEDPTGTSYGYTF.

V gene TRBV30 combines with J gene TRBJ1-6, with D unresolved. The CDR3 loop spans 14 amino acids. Germline V gene sequence: CDR1 GTSNPN, CDR2 SVGIG (reference sequence). V was shortened by 0 bases and J by 7 bases, with 10 bases between the two germline ends. CDR3 region: CAWSVLGGNSPLHF. Here the CDR3 DNA reads TGTGCCTGGAGTGTACTAGGTGGCAATTCACCCCTCCACTTT. Variable domain in full (rest from reference TRBV30 and TRBJ1-6): SQTIHQWPATLVQPVGSPLSLECTVEGTSNPNLYWYRQAAGRGLQLLFYSVGIGQISSEVPQNLSASRPQDRQFILSSKKLLLSDSGFYLCAWSVLGGNSPLHFGNGTRLTVT.

The chain has TRBV4-2 and TRBJ2-7, with unresolved D. The CDR3 totals 13 residues. The germline V gene has CDR1 LGHNA and CDR2 YNFKEQ. Trimming took off 4 bases at V and 12 bases at J, with 19 bases between the two ends. The CDR3 nucleotides are TGTGCCAGCAGCCCGAAAGCTTCCCTAGGTCTGTACTTC. Protein product: CASSPKASLGLYF.

The chain is built from TRBV27 and TRBJ1-1, with 7 bases lining up with TRBD1. Trimming cost V 3 bases and J 4 bases; bases outside gene matches: 2. The CDR3 covers 13 residues. CDR1 is MNHEY and CDR2 is SMNVEV in the germline V gene (reference sequence). The CDR3 DNA follows: TGTGCCAGCAGTTTCTACAGGGGCACTGAAGCTTTCTTT. Translation: CASSFYRGTEAFF.

This rearrangement joins TRBV25-1 to TRBJ2-7, with TRBD1 identical over 11 bases. After removal of 4 bases from V and 2 bases from J, the junction contained 1 base not matched to a gene. CDR3 length: 14 residues. Looked up from germline, CDR1 is MGHDK and CDR2 is SYGVNS. The CDR3 nucleotides read TGTGCCAGCAGTGTGGGACAGGGGGCCTACGAGCAGTACTTC. Amino acid sequence: CASSVGQGAYEQYF.

The genes are TRBV24-1 and TRBJ2-2, with a possible D match to TRBD2 (6 bases). The CDR3 covers 16 residues. Trimming pared 5 bases from V and 0 bases from J, leaving 12 bases between. Per germline, CDR1 KGHDR and CDR2 SFDVKD. The CDR3 sequence: CATSATRDSNTGELFF. The CDR3 DNA sequence: TGTGCCACCAGTGCCACCCGGGACTCGAACACCGGGGAGCTGTTTTTT.

The chain links TRBV4-2 to TRBJ2-1, with D perhaps TRBD1 (6 bases). V was pared by 4 bases and J by 7 bases, with 11 bases between. The germline V gene has CDR1 LGHNA and CDR2 YNFKEQ. CDR3 length: 13 residues. CDR3 sequence reads: CASSRAGENEQFF. Written as DNA, the CDR3 is TGTGCCAGCAGCCGTGCAGGGGAGAATGAGCAGTTCTTC.

A single count supports this clone. This chain joins TRBV5-6 and TRBJ2-2; TRBD1 matches at 11 bases. The germline gives CDR1 SGHDT, CDR2 YYEEEE. The CDR3 runs 18 residues. With 3 bases clipped from V and 7 bases from J, the junction kept 14 bases outside the gene matches. This CDR3 reads CASSSPWTGGARGGELFF. CDR3 bases: TGTGCCAGCAGCTCCCCATGGACAGGGGGCGCGCGAGGCGGGGAGCTGTTTTTT. The full variable domain, rest sourced from reference TRBV5-6 and TRBJ2-2, is DAGVTQSPTHLIKTRGQQVTLRCSPKSGHDTVSWYQQALGQGPQFIFQYYEEEERQRGNFPDRFSGHQFPNYSSELNVNALLLGDSALYLCASSSPWTGGARGGELFFGEGSRLTVL.

The chain couples TRBV29-1 to TRBJ1-2; no reliable D call. This CDR3 contains 12 residues. Trimming shortened V by 8 bases and J by 4 bases, and 14 bases separated the two germline ends. CDR1 SQVTM and CDR2 ANQGSEA come from the germline V gene. CDR3 in amino acids: CSTSEGTYGYTF. The CDR3 DNA sequence: TGCAGCACTTCCGAGGGTACCTATGGCTACACCTTC. The variable domain in full, completed from reference TRBV29-1 and TRBJ1-2, reads SAVISQKPSRDICQRGTSLTIQCQVDSQVTMMFWYRQQPGQSLTLIATANQGSEATYESGFVIDKFPISRPNLTFSTLTVSNMSPEDSSIYLCSTSEGTYGYTFGSGTRLTVV.